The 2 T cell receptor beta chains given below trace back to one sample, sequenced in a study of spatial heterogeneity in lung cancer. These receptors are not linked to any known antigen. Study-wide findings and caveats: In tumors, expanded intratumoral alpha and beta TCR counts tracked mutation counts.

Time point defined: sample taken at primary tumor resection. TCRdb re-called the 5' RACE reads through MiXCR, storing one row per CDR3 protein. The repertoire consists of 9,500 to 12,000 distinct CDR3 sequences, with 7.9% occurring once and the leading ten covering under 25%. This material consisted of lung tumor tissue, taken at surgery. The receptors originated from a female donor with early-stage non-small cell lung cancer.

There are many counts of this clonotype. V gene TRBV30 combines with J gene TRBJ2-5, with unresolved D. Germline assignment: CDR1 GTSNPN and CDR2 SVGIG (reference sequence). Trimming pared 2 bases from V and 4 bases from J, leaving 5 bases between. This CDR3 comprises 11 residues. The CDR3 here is CAWSLGETQYF. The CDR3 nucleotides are TGTGCCTGGAGTTTAGGAGAGACCCAGTACTTC. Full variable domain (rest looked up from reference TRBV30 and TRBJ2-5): SQTIHQWPATLVQPVGSPLSLECTVEGTSNPNLYWYRQAAGRGLQLLFYSVGIGQISSEVPQNLSASRPQDRQFILSSKKLLLSDSGFYLCAWSLGETQYFGPGTRLLVL.

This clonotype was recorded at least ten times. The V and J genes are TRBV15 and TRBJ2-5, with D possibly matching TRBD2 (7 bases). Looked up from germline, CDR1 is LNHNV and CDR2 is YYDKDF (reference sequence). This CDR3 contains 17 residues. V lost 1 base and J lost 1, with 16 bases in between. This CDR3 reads CATSRVTGTKVQETQYF. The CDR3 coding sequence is TGTGCCACCAGCAGAGTCACAGGGACTAAGGTCCAAGAGACCCAGTACTTC.